Sequencing of this T cell receptor (beta chain) was carried out in a study of identifying expanded T cells in peripheral blood. General observations from the study: Over about two and four weeks, about 15 and 19 clones changed, versus around 1.3 between replicates.

The CDR3 loop spans 14 amino acids. The V end lost 4 bases, the J end lost 4 bases, and 11 bases lay between the germline ends. Germline V gives CDR1 SGHDN, CDR2 FVKESK. TCRdb keeps only in-frame clones here, not all; method: immunoSEQ multiplex PCR. The sample lists roughly 100,000 clones; more than 70% were seen once. As concerns this clone: Its antigen is not identified.

Healthy donors had no documented immune events, such as infections, while sampled. The specimen was blood. V is TRBV14 and J is TRBJ1-3; D is uncertain. The clonotype originates from a person aged 18-69 years in good health. The CDR3 loop is CASSPRNTGNTIYF. CDR3 DNA sequence: TGTGCCAGCAGCCCCCGGAATACCGGAAACACCATATATTTT.